A single sample is the source of the 31 T cell receptor beta chains below, sequenced in a study of cytomegalovirus exposure and HLA in healthy donors. The PCR employed 60 Vbeta primers together with 13 Jbeta primers. Sequencing was performed with immunoSEQ multiplex PCR; in TCRdb, only in-frame clones are kept and a portion is missing. The sample consists of about 150,000 clones, around 78% of them appearing once. The sample consisted of PBMCs. Receptors were obtained from a woman in her forties in good health and CMV-seropositive.

The chain has TRBV11-2 and TRBJ2-2, with TRBD1 as a possible D gene (5 bases). This CDR3 has 15 amino acids. V dropped 5 bases and J dropped 6 bases, with 16 bases sitting between them. Germline CDR1 reads SGHAT; CDR2 reads FQNNGV. CDR3 DNA: TGTGCCAGCAGCCTGGGGCAGGGTTTCCCCGGGGAGCTGTTTTTT. This gives the protein CASSLGQGFPGELFF.

This chain connects TRBV5-4 to TRBJ2-6; 8 bases map to TRBD1. The length of the CDR3 is 16 residues. From germline, CDR1 is SGHNT and CDR2 YYREEE (reference sequence). The trim removed 7 bases at V and 0 bases at J, leaving 6 bases unmatched. The CDR3 is CASRDRRSSGANVLTF. CDR3 DNA: TGTGCCAGCCGGGACAGGCGAAGCTCTGGGGCCAACGTCCTGACTTTC.

V and J are TRBV30 and TRBJ1-2; D not resolved. Trimming cost V 4 bases and J 0 bases, with 9 bases left between them. This CDR3 comprises 13 residues. Germline V gives CDR1 GTSNPN, CDR2 SVGIG (reference sequence). The CDR3 sequence: CAWTSGTNYGYTF. The CDR3 DNA reads as TGTGCCTGGACGTCAGGAACTAACTATGGCTACACCTTC.

This chain uses TRBV2 with TRBJ1-3, with 9 bases identical to TRBD1. CDR1 is SNHLY, CDR2 FYNNEI, per germline. This CDR3 has 14 residues. With V trimmed by 8 bases and J by 4 bases, 6 bases remained unmatched. In DNA, the CDR3 is TGTGCCAGCTGGGGACAGGGAGTCGGAAACACCATATATTTT. This encodes CASWGQGVGNTIYF.

This sequence joins TRBV28 and TRBJ2-1; 8 bases are shared with TRBD2. Germline CDR1 is MDHEN and CDR2 is SYDVKM. CDR3 length: 13 amino acids. V was clipped by 7 bases and J by 8 bases; unmatched bases: 7. The CDR3 region is CASTGGWMYEQFF. The CDR3 nucleotides are TGTGCCAGCACGGGGGGGTGGATGTATGAGCAGTTCTTC.

CDR3: CASTLLLTGTTEAFF. The CDR3 DNA is TGTGCCAGCACCCTACTATTGACAGGGACCACTGAAGCTTTCTTT. The chain is built from TRBV2 and TRBJ1-1; 7 bases are a match to TRBD1. V was pared by 7 bases and J by 4 bases, with 12 bases of the junction left unmatched. The CDR3 runs 15 residues. In germline, CDR1 is SNHLY, CDR2 FYNNEI.

This clone was seen once. This rearrangement joins TRBV5-1 to TRBJ1-1; maybe TRBD1 (6 bases). Trimming cost V 4 bases and J 1 base, with 14 bases left between them. The CDR3 is made up of 15 amino acids. Germline V gene sequence: CDR1 SGHRS, CDR2 YFSETQ. CDR3 in amino acids: CASSATRDKNTEAFF. As DNA, the CDR3 is TGCGCCAGCAGCGCTACCCGGGACAAGAACACTGAAGCTTTCTTT.

The CDR3 bases are TGTGCCACCAGACAGGGTCCAGATACGCAGTATTTT. It encodes CATRQGPDTQYF. The chain is built from TRBV5-4 and TRBJ2-3; 7 positions match TRBD1. J was trimmed by 4 bases and V by 9 bases; bases with no gene match: 5. There are 12 residues in the CDR3. Germline V lookup: CDR1 SGHNT, CDR2 YYREEE (reference sequence).

The V call is TRBV13, the J call TRBJ2-7; TRBD1 aligns across 7 bases. J lost 2 bases, V lost 4 bases, and 5 bases had no gene match. The germline V gene encodes CDR1 PRHDT and CDR2 FYEKMQ (reference sequence). The CDR3 is 14 amino acids. DNA of the CDR3: TGTGCCAGCAGCTCCCGGGACAGTCCCTACGAGCAGTACTTC. Translated, it gives CASSSRDSPYEQYF.

The chain recombines TRBV5-1 with TRBJ1-3, with a weak D call TRBD1 (5 bases). The CDR3 is made up of 15 amino acids. Germline CDR1 is SGHRS and CDR2 is YFSETQ. V lost 4 bases, J lost 4 bases, and 15 bases lay in between. CDR3 protein: CASSQKAGPGNTIYF. The CDR3 DNA is TGCGCCAGCAGCCAAAAAGCGGGACCCGGAAACACCATATATTTT.

V usage is TRBV5-8 and J usage is TRBJ1-5, with D uncertain. Germline CDR1 and CDR2: SGHTS and YDEGEE. The CDR3 has 15 amino acids. Trimming shortened V by 2 bases and J by 5 bases, and 14 bases separated the two germline ends. The CDR3 loop reads CASSLIGSGDQPQHF. The CDR3 region has the DNA TGTGCCAGCAGCTTAATCGGTTCCGGAGATCAGCCCCAGCATTTT.

The chain is built from TRBV5-4 and TRBJ1-2; 9 bases fit TRBD1. The CDR3 is 14 amino acids. CDR1 is SGHNT, CDR2 YYREEE, per germline (reference sequence). Unmatched junction bases numbered 8, after V lost 3 bases and J lost 8 bases. In DNA form, the CDR3 reads TGTGCCAGCAGCTGGACAGGGGCCGATCTGGGCTACACCTTC. Translating it yields CASSWTGADLGYTF.

This clone was picked up one time. The chain recombines TRBV9 with TRBJ2-2; 8 nucleotides match TRBD1. The ends lost 3 bases at V and 7 bases at J; junction bases unmatched: 11. Germline V CDR1 and CDR2: SGDLS, YYNGEE. The CDR3 consists of 16 residues. This chain's CDR3 is CASSARQGPSSGELFF. The CDR3 bases are TGTGCCAGCAGCGCCAGACAGGGGCCTTCAAGCGGGGAGCTGTTTTTT.

This clone was detected a few times. One end of the junction varies from germline; a read error may be responsible. The chain uses TRBV5-4 and TRBJ2-6; the D gene is possibly TRBD1 (5 bases). CDR1 and CDR2 (germline): SGHNT, YYREEE (reference sequence). The CDR3 covers 16 residues. CDR3 sequence (DNA): TGTGCCAGCAGCTTGGAGTCACCCTCTGGGGCCAACGGCCTGACTTTC. This gives the protein CASSLESPSGANGLTF.

This clone was counted only a few times. The chain employs TRBV5-4 and TRBJ2-7, with 9 bases that match TRBD1. The CDR3 sequence is 15 residues long. V was clipped by 4 bases and J by 0 bases; unmatched bases: 5. Germline V CDR1 and CDR2: SGHNT, YYREEE (reference sequence). The CDR3 loop reads CASSHRTGASYEQYF. CDR3 coding DNA: TGTGCCAGCAGCCACCGGACAGGGGCCTCCTACGAGCAGTACTTC.

The rearrangement joins TRBV14 to TRBJ1-6, with 10 bases matching TRBD1. The V gene's germline CDR1 is SGHDN and CDR2 FVKESK. The CDR3 runs to 15 residues. V shed 4 bases and J 8 bases; nucleotides not matched to a gene: 5. The CDR3 nucleotides read TGTGCCAGCAGCCCTGGGGGACAGGGGTATTCACCCCTCCACTTT. This sequence encodes CASSPGGQGYSPLHF. The full variable domain, in which reference TRBV14 and TRBJ1-6 provide the parts outside the CDR3, is EAGVTQFPSHSVIEKGQTVTLRCDPISGHDNLYWYRRVMGKEIKFLLHFVKESKQDESGMPNNRFLAERTGGTYSTLKVQPAELEDSGVYFCASSPGGQGYSPLHFGNGTRLTVT.

The chain joins TRBV19 to TRBJ2-7, with D perhaps TRBD1 (6 bases). The CDR3 consists of 13 residues. The V end lost 6 bases, the J end lost 2 bases, and 11 bases lay between the germline ends. CDR1 LNHDA and CDR2 SQIVND come from the germline V gene (reference sequence). The CDR3 coding sequence is TGTGCCAGTAGCGAGACAGGTACCTACGAGCAGTACTTC. This sequence encodes CASSETGTYEQYF.

The rearrangement uses TRBV7-3 and TRBJ2-3, with a possible D match to TRBD2 (7 bases). Deletions cut 1 base from V and 2 bases from J, with 10 bases between. There are 15 residues in the CDR3. Germline values: CDR1 SGHTA, CDR2 FQGTGA. DNA of the CDR3: TGTGCCAGCAGCTTAAACCGGGGGGCCACAGATACGCAGTATTTT. This codes for CASSLNRGATDTQYF.

This clone was counted between two and nine times. This sequence joins TRBV5-6 and TRBJ1-3; no clear D gene. The CDR3 is 15 amino acids. CDR1 is SGHDT, CDR2 YYEEEE, per germline. Trimming took off 0 bases at V and 2 bases at J, with 9 bases between the two ends. The DNA of the CDR3 is TGTGCCAGCAGCTTGGGTCGTAGCGCTGGAAACACCATATATTTT. Encoded protein: CASSLGRSAGNTIYF.

The chain carries TRBV18 and TRBJ1-2; D is possibly TRBD1 (5 bases). This CDR3 comprises 14 residues. From germline, CDR1 is KGHSH and CDR2 LQKENI. Trimming stripped 3 bases from V and 0 bases from J, with 8 bases between. The CDR3 DNA reads as TGTGCCAGCTCACCTCAGGGCACTAACTATGGCTACACCTTC. This sequence encodes CASSPQGTNYGYTF.

The gene calls are TRBV5-6 and TRBJ2-3; 7 nucleotides match TRBD1. Germline V CDR1 and CDR2: SGHDT, YYEEEE. The CDR3 runs 14 residues. V shed 6 bases, J shed 1 base, and the junction held 5 bases outside the gene matches. In DNA form, the CDR3 reads TGTGCCAGCACCGACGGACAGGGCACAGATACGCAGTATTTT. Translated: CASTDGQGTDTQYF. Based on the CDR3 plus reference TRBV5-6 and TRBJ2-3, the full variable domain is DAGVTQSPTHLIKTRGQQVTLRCSPKSGHDTVSWYQQALGQGPQFIFQYYEEEERQRGNFPDRFSGHQFPNYSSELNVNALLLGDSALYLCASTDGQGTDTQYFGPGTRLTVL.

To note about this clone: Within the sample, other DNA sequences also encode this same CDR3. The chain has TRBV5-6 and TRBJ1-1; the match to TRBD1 covers 7 bases. CDR1 and CDR2 (germline): SGHDT, YYEEEE. Trimming cost V 0 bases and J 2 bases; bases outside gene matches: 4. This CDR3 contains 15 residues. The CDR3 spells CASSLDRGSNTEAFF. The CDR3 nucleotides are TGTGCCAGCAGCTTGGACAGGGGATCTAACACTGAAGCTTTCTTT.

The chain links TRBV28 to TRBJ1-1, with D tentatively TRBD1 (5 bases). The germline CDR1 and CDR2 sequences are MDHEN and SYDVKM. CDR3 length: 15 amino acids. Trimming took off 6 bases at V and 0 bases at J, with 14 bases between the two ends. This CDR3 reads CASRSGTTVNTEAFF. The CDR3 nucleotides are TGTGCCAGCAGGTCAGGTACGACAGTGAACACTGAAGCTTTCTTT.

The V and J genes are TRBV4-2 and TRBJ1-5; D gene uncertain. The CDR3 runs 13 residues. The germline V gene has CDR1 LGHNA and CDR2 YNFKEQ. The V end was cut by 4 bases, the J end by 2 bases, with 6 bases between. The CDR3 bases are TGTGCCAGCAGCCCCAGTGGCAATCAGCCCCAGCATTTT. Residues: CASSPSGNQPQHF.

The chain joins TRBV11-3 to TRBJ2-2; possibly TRBD1 for D (5 bases). Germline V gives CDR1 SGHNT, CDR2 YENEEA. The CDR3 loop spans 18 amino acids. With 5 bases removed from V and 1 base from J, the gap between germline ends came to 20 bases. In nucleotides, the CDR3 is TGTGCCAGCAGCCTAGGGGCAGCCACCAACTTGAACACCGGGGAGCTGTTTTTT. Protein sequence: CASSLGAATNLNTGELFF.

There are a few counts of this clone. This sequence joins TRBV7-8 and TRBJ2-7, with 9 bases fitting TRBD1. This CDR3 is 15 amino acids long. J was trimmed by 0 bases and V by 4 bases; bases with no gene match: 4. Germline-derived CDR1 and CDR2 are SGHVS and FQNEAQ. The CDR3 here is CASSSTGGISYEQYF. The CDR3 DNA follows: TGTGCCAGCAGCTCTACAGGGGGCATCTCCTACGAGCAGTACTTC.

The chain carries TRBV6-5 and TRBJ1-1; 7 bases map to TRBD1. The CDR3 consists of 15 residues. The germline V gene encodes CDR1 MNHEY and CDR2 SVGAGI. V was pared by 4 bases and J by 5 bases, with 10 bases of the junction left unmatched. The CDR3 here is CASSSLGAGGTEAFF. The CDR3 DNA reads TGTGCCAGCAGTTCACTAGGGGCAGGGGGAACTGAAGCTTTCTTT.

The chain carries TRBV5-5 and TRBJ2-7; TRBD1 might be the D (5 bases). V lost 2 bases and J lost 0, with 12 bases in between. In germline, CDR1 is SGHKS, CDR2 YYEKEE (reference sequence). The CDR3 consists of 15 residues. CDR3 coding DNA: TGTGCCAGCAGCTTATTGGGGCAACACTCCTACGAGCAGTACTTC. Translating it yields CASSLLGQHSYEQYF.

The V and J genes are TRBV9 and TRBJ2-7, with D possibly being TRBD1 (5 bases). Trimming pared 0 bases from V and 4 bases from J, leaving 14 bases between. Germline V lookup: CDR1 SGDLS, CDR2 YYNGEE. The CDR3 sequence is 15 residues long. In DNA, the CDR3 is TGTGCCAGCAGCGTAGGCAGTCAGGGTTGGTACGAGCAGTACTTC. It specifies CASSVGSQGWYEQYF.

The sample holds a few counts of this clone. Here the CDR3 DNA reads TGTGCCTGGAGTGGAGGCAGAAAGAACACTGAAGCTTTCTTT. Its translation: CAWSGGRKNTEAFF. The chain links TRBV30 to TRBJ1-1; D is uncertain. V was clipped by 1 base and J by 1 base, with 10 bases between them. The CDR3 runs 14 residues. Germline V gene data show CDR1 as GTSNPN and CDR2 as SVGIG (reference sequence).

The chain recombines TRBV7-4 with TRBJ2-3; TRBD1 agrees at 8 bases. CDR3 length: 15 amino acids. With 5 bases clipped from V and 4 bases from J, the junction kept 8 bases outside the gene matches. The V gene's germline CDR1 is SGHVT and CDR2 SQSDAQ. The CDR3 DNA reads as TGTGCCAGCAGCGAGAGACAGGGGAGTTCAGATACGCAGTATTTT. Its translation is CASSERQGSSDTQYF. The full variable domain, in which reference TRBV7-4 and TRBJ2-3 provide the parts outside the CDR3, is GAGVSQSPRYKVAKRGRDVALRCDSISGHVTLYWYRQTLGQGSEVLTYSQSDAQRDKSGRPSGRFSAERPERSVSTLKIQRTEQGDSAVYLCASSERQGSSDTQYFGPGTRLTVL.